Listed below are T cell receptor beta chains from one sample, sequenced in a study of shared T cell receptors in the human thymus. Assay: immunoSEQ multiplex PCR; the TCRdb copy retains only in-frame clones and omits some. There are approximately 580,000 clones in the sample; approximately 80% occur only once, and around 0.013% lies in the top ten. This sample also belongs to another study, concerning human thymus T cells.

Sequenced: thymocytes. The receptors here all came from a boy under two years old with a congenital heart defect. Each CDR3 is given with its conserved first and last residue. A D gene is named only where the DNA matches it firmly. Clone sizes are given selectively: once, few, many, or a class where the clone is expanded.

d_gene	v_gene	j_gene	abundance	CDR3nt	CDR3aa
NA	TRBV28	TRBJ2-7	NA	TGTGCCACCCGCAGCTCCTACGAGCAGTACTTC	CATRSSYEQYF
TRBD2	TRBV5-1	TRBJ2-7	NA	TGCGCCAGCAGCTTGGGATCTTGTAGCGGGAGGATTAAGTACGAGCAGTACTTC	CASSLGSCSGRIKYEQYF
TRBD2	TRBV4-1	TRBJ2-7	NA	TGCGCCAGCAGCCAAGATGGGGGACTATCCTACGAGCAGTACTTC	CASSQDGGLSYEQYF
TRBD2	TRBV30	TRBJ2-7	NA	TGTGCCTGGAAACTCCGGACTAGCGGGACTAGCTCCTACGAGCAGTACTTC	CAWKLRTSGTSSYEQYF
TRBD2	TRBV5-3	TRBJ2-7	NA	TGTGCCAGAATAGCGGGAGGGCCCTACGAGCAGTACTTC	CARIAGGPYEQYF
TRBD2	TRBV4-1	TRBJ2-1	NA	TGCGCCAGCAGCCCACGACTAGCGGGAGGTCTGGATGAGCAGTTCTTC	CASSPRLAGGLDEQFF
NA	TRBV6-5	TRBJ2-7	NA	TGTGCCAGCAGTTACGGGCCAGGGGATCCATACGAGCAGTACTTC	CASSYGPGDPYEQYF
TRBD2	TRBV7-2	TRBJ2-1	NA	TGTGCCAGCAGTACATCCCCTAGCGGGGATAGCTCCTACAATGAGCAGTTCTTC	CASSTSPSGDSSYNEQFF
NA	TRBV21-1	TRBJ2-3	NA	NA	CASSKEVGLGTDTQYF
TRBD1	TRBV6-6	TRBJ1-1	NA	TGTGCCAGCAGCGACGGACAGGGGAGGAACACTGAAGCTTTCTTT	CASSDGQGRNTEAFF
TRBD1	TRBV2	TRBJ1-2	NA	TGTGCCAGCAGTCGACAGGGGATTAGCGACTATGGCTACACCTTC	CASSRQGISDYGYTF
TRBD1	TRBV14	TRBJ2-5	NA	TGTGCCAGCAGCCAAGACCCAGGACAGGGGGCTCGAGAGACCCAGTACTTC	CASSQDPGQGARETQYF
NA	TRBV4-3	TRBJ1-2	NA	TGCGCCAGCAGCCCCAGAATCCCGCAGGAAAAACGTAACGATGGCTACACCTTC	CASSPRIPQEKRNDGYTF
TRBD2	TRBV9	TRBJ2-7	once	TGTGCCAGCAGCGTAGGGCTAGCGGGTTACTCCTACGAGCAGTACTTC	CASSVGLAGYSYEQYF
TRBD1	TRBV7-9	TRBJ1-2	once	TGTGCCAGCAGCTTAGTCCCCGACAGGGGCAACTATGGCTACACCTTC	CASSLVPDRGNYGYTF
NA	TRBV14	TRBJ2-2	NA	TGTGCCAGCAGCCAAAATGTGTCATTGGTTGAGGGCACCGGGGAGCTGTTTTTT	CASSQNVSLVEGTGELFF
NA	TRBV14	TRBJ2-1	NA	TGTGCCAGCAGCCAAGAGGGTAGCGCCTACAATGAGCAGTTCTTC	CASSQEGSAYNEQFF
NA	TRBV5-6	TRBJ2-1	NA	TGTGCCAGCAGCTTAGCGGATTACAATGAGCAGTTCTTC	CASSLADYNEQFF
NA	TRBV19	TRBJ2-6	once	TGTGCCAGTAGTATTCGTCGAGTCTCTGGGGCCAACGTCCTGACTTTC	CASSIRRVSGANVLTF
NA	TRBV28	TRBJ2-7	NA	TGTGCCAGTGAGATTCCGGGACCCAGGGGTGGATCCTACGAGCAGTACTTC	CASEIPGPRGGSYEQYF
NA	TRBV6-6	TRBJ2-2	NA	TGTGCCAGCAGTCGGGACTCTAACACCGGGGAGCTGTTTTTT	CASSRDSNTGELFF
NA	TRBV6-1	TRBJ1-1	once	TGTGCCAGCAGTGAGACTAACACTGAAGCTTTCTTT	CASSETNTEAFF
NA	TRBV5-1	TRBJ2-6	NA	TGCGCCAGCAGCTTGGTACTCCAGGGCCCTGGGGCCAACGTCCTGACTTTC	CASSLVLQGPGANVLTF